The following is a T cell receptor (beta chain) sequence with its context. The antigen this receptor binds is unknown. No base-level quality is on record; no much larger clone is a single base apart. V loses 0 bases, J loses 2 bases, and the germline ends lie 14 bases apart. Taken from cysteine to phenylalanine, the CDR3 has 17 residues. CDR3 DNA is the only sequence kept; it has 51 bases, read in frame from the first base. CDR1 and CDR2 (LGHNT, FRNRAP) derive from the germline V gene. Libraries came from 5' RACE. The sequencing machine was an Illumina HiSeq 2500. A second about 7 to 11 cycle PCR used a sample-barcoded 5' primer and a J-beta primer mix. Each TCR beta cDNA molecule received a unique molecular identifier from a template-switch 5' adaptor carrying 12 random nucleotides. At least 2.5 million CDR3-containing paired-end reads were obtained from each sample. First-strand cDNA synthesis was performed from all RNA using the Mint cDNA synthesis kit, with priming by a TRBC-specific oligonucleotide. All cDNA was treated with uracil-DNA glycosylase and then went through a first 18-cycle PCR with the universal primers M1SS and BC2_uni_R. The authors' analysis ran thus. For normalization, 1 million high-quality reads, each with a distinct molecular identifier, were randomly selected from each sample. Reads sharing molecular identifiers were discarded rather than binned into consensus sequences. CDR3 identification, clonotype clustering and error correction used MiTCR with a Q25 quality threshold and the strictest error-elimination algorithm. Lower-bound total TCR beta diversity was estimated with a nonparametric unseen species model using Euler transformation. The public reads were reanalyzed by TCRdb: fastp trimming at Q25, MiXCR alignment, in-frame beta chains only. Each CDR3 protein appears once, grouped with its most common genes and DNA. What appears here as the V and J calls and clone size reflects TCRdb's work, not the paper's. This sample comprises about 1,500,000 distinct CDR3 sequences, approximately 40% of them detected only once. Under 8% of the sample is held by the ten biggest clonotypes.

This record belongs to a study of blood T cells in healthy people across ages (dated by TCRdb to the mid-2010s). Regarding the study in general: In model experiments, template switching captured roughly one uniquely barcoded TCR beta cDNA molecule for every two T cells. The study measured age-related changes in TCR beta repertoire diversity using deep sequencing normalized with unique cDNA molecular identifiers. The donors were divided into four age groups: young (average roughly 17 years), middle-aged (about 40), aged (around 59) and long-lived (nearly 85). To avoid experimental bias, donors of different ages were spread randomly across the sequencing lanes. For two donors (one aged 18 to 30 and one aged 80 or older), the study analyzed two additional independent replicas of 1 million unique cDNA reads from the same blood draw. Overall study outcomes, separate from this receptor: Because donor CMV infection status was unknown, age-related changes in expanded clonotypes were potentially confounded. A strong correlation was found between observed TCR beta diversity and the percentage of naive T cells measured by flow cytometry. As age increased, observed TCR beta diversity per million T cells dropped in a roughly linear way, and a significant reduction was already evident by age about 40. Compared with the aged group, the long-lived group had more naive CD4+ T cells, fewer expanded clones and increased TCR diversity, suggesting age selection. Since profiling was done on bulk unsorted PBMCs, naive and antigen-experienced compartments could not be conclusively compared. Estimates of total diversity from one million sequenced T cells were regarded as lower bounds and underestimates.

Donors were 35 to 40 systemically healthy Caucasian individuals from Russia aged roughly 6 to 100 years. Each donor gave ten milliliters of peripheral blood, drawn into EDTA-treated Vacutainer tubes. PBMCs were isolated by Ficoll-Paque density-gradient centrifugation, with at least 6 million obtained per sample. Trizol reagent was used to extract total RNA from PBMCs, with at least 5 micrograms per sample. For every donor, an aliquot of PBMCs went through flow cytometry to measure the percentages of naive CD45RAhigh/CD27high T cells. The chain uses TRBV12-5 and TRBJ1-5, with TRBD1 perhaps the D gene, on 5 matching bases. The source material was blood. The TCR was taken from a woman aged 18-35 years in good health. In nucleotide form, the sequence is TGTGCTAGTGGTTTGGTATTATGGGACCCGGGCAATCAGCCCCAGCATTTT. Its protein product is CASGLVLWDPGNQPQHF.